The rows below give T cell receptor beta chains drawn from one sample of a study of cytomegalovirus exposure and HLA in healthy donors. Method: immunoSEQ multiplex PCR; TCRdb's copy keeps in-frame clones and lacks some. The sample yields about 73,000 clones, roughly 90% seen once. The sample comprised PBMCs. The receptors originated from a woman under 30 in good health and CMV-seropositive. Both conserved end residues are part of each CDR3. D genes are given only for firm matches. Only some rows state a clone size, as once, few, many or a class for expanded clones.

j_gene	v_gene	len	d_gene	abundance	CDR3nt	CDR3aa
TRBJ2-7	TRBV18	14	-	few	TGTGCCAGCTCACTACAGGGTTTCCAGCCCGAGCAGTACTTC	CASSLQGFQPEQYF
TRBJ1-1	TRBV6-1	13	-	-	TGTGCCAGCAGTCGGACTATGAACACTGAAGCTTTCTTT	CASSRTMNTEAFF
TRBJ1-2	TRBV4-1	14	TRBD1	-	TGCGCCAGCAGCCGAGGACAGGAGTACTATGGCTACACCTTC	CASSRGQEYYGYTF
TRBJ2-1	TRBV6-5	14	-	-	TGTGCCAGCAGAGGGGTTAGCTCCTACAATGAGCAGTTCTTC	CASRGVSSYNEQFF
TRBJ2-2	TRBV6-6	14	-	-	TGTGCCAGCAGTTACTTTCAGGGGACCGGGGAGCTGTTTTTT	CASSYFQGTGELFF
TRBJ2-7	TRBV10-3	12	TRBD1	once	TGTGCCAGCGGACAGGAGCCCTACGAGCAGTACTTC	CASGQEPYEQYF
TRBJ2-1	TRBV15	15	TRBD1	-	TGTGCCACCAGCAATGGGCAGGGGGTTACGAATGAGCAGTTCTTC	CATSNGQGVTNEQFF
TRBJ2-1	TRBV27	19	TRBD1	-	TGTGCCAGCAGGTCCGGGACAGGGGCGTCGGGGCAGTTTTACAATGAGCAGTTCTTC	CASRSGTGASGQFYNEQFF
TRBJ1-1	TRBV30	13	TRBD1	-	TGTGCCTGGAGTGTACAGGGGGCCACTGAAGCTTTCTTT	CAWSVQGATEAFF
TRBJ2-7	TRBV6-1	14	-	-	TGTGCCAGCAGTGGCCGGGCGGGTGTGTACGAGCAGTACTTC	CASSGRAGVYEQYF
TRBJ1-5	TRBV6-1	14	TRBD1	-	TGTGCCAGCAGCGTGGACAGGGACGGTCAGCCCCAGCATTTT	CASSVDRDGQPQHF